Below, one T cell receptor beta chain is given with its context. Its cognate antigen is unknown. Trimming took off 0 bases at V and 8 bases at J, with 14 bases between the two ends. This CDR3 is built from 15 residues. The germline V gene has CDR1 LGHNA and CDR2 YSLEER. Terminally differentiated effector memory CD45RA+ cells were excluded by CCR7 positive selection of CD45RO-negative cells. Several immunoSEQ plates held equal portions of the genomic DNA taken from each subset. The input for sorted-subset replicate PCRs was 150 to 200 ng DNA, 25,000 to 35,000 T cell genomes. Profiled with immunoSEQ multiplex PCR; TCRdb holds only in-frame clones, not every one. The data show about 1,800,000 clones, about 95% seen once. These data belong to a study of shared clonotypes between healthy human individuals. Overall study: Three CD4 naive, three CD4 memory, two CD8 naive and one CD8 memory plate were used per donor.

Overall study findings and caveats: What naive subsets generally showed was a larger estimated richness than memory subsets showed.

This TCR was recovered from a man aged 18 to 30 in good health. V gene TRBV4-3 combines with J gene TRBJ2-1, with D maybe TRBD2 (6 bases). The source material was naive CD8+ T cells sorted from blood. CDR3 DNA: TGCGCCAGCAGCCAAGAAAGTCGCGGGATCGATGAGCAGTTCTTC. It codes for CASSQESRGIDEQFF.